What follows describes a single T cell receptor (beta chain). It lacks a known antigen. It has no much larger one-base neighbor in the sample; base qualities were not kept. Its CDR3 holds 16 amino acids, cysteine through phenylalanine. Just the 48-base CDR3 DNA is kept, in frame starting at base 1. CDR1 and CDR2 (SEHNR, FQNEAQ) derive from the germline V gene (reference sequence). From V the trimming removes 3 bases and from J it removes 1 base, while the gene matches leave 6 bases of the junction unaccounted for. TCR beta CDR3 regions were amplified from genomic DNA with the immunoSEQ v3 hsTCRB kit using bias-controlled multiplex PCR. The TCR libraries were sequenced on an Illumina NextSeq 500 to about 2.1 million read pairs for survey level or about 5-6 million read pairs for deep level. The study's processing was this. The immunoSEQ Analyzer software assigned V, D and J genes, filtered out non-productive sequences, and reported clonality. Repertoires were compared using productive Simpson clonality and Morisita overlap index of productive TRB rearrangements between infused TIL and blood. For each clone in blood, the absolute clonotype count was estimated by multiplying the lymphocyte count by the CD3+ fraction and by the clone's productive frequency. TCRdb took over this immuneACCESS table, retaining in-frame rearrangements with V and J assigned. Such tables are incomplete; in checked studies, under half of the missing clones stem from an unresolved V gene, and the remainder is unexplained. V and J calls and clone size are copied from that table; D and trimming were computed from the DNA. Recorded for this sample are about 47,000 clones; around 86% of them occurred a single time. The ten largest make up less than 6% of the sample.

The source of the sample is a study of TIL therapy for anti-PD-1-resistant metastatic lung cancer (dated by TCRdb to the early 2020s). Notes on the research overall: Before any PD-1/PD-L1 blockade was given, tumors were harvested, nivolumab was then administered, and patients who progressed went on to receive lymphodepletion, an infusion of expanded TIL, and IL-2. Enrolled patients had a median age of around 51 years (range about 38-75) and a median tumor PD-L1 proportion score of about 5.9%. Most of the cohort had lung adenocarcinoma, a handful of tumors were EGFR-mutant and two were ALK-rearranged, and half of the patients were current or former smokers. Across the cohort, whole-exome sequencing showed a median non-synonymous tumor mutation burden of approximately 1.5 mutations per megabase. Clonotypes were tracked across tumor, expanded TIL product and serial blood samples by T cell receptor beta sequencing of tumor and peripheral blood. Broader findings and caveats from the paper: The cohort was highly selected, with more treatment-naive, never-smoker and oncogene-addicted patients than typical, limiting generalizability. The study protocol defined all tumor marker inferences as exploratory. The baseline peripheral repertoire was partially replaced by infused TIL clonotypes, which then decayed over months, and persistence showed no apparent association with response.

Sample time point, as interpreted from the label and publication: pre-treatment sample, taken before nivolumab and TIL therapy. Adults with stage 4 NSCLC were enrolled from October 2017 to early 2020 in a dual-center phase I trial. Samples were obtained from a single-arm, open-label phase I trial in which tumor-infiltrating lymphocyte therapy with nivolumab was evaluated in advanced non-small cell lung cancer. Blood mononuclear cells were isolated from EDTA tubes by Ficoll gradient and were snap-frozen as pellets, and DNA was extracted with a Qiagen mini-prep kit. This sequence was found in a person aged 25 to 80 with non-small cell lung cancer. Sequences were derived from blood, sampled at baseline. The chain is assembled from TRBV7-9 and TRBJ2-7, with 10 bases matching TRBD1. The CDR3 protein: CASSFDPGQGSYEQYF. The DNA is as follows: TGTGCCAGCAGCTTTGACCCGGGACAGGGGTCCTACGAGCAGTACTTC.